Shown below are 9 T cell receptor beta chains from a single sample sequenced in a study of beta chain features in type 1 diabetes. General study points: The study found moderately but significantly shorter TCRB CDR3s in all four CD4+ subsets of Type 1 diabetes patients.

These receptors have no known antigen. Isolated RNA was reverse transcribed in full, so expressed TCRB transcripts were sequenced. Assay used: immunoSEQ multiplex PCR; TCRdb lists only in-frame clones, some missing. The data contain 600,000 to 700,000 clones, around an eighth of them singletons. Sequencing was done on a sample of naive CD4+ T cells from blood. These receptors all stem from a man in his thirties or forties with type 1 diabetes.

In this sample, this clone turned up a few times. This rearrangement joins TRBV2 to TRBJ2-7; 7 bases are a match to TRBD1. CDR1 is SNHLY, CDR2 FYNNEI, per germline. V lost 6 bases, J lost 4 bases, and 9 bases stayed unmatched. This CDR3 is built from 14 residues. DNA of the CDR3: TGTGCCAGCAGAACCGGGACAGAGACATACGAGCAGTACTTC. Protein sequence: CASRTGTETYEQYF.

CDR3 protein: CASRGFNIQYF. The CDR3 nucleotides are TGTGCCAGCAGGGGATTTAACATTCAGTACTTC. The chain couples TRBV27 to TRBJ2-4; no clear D gene. The V end was cut by 6 bases, the J end by 7 bases, with 7 bases between. The germline gives CDR1 MNHEY, CDR2 SMNVEV (reference sequence). The CDR3 sequence is 11 residues long.

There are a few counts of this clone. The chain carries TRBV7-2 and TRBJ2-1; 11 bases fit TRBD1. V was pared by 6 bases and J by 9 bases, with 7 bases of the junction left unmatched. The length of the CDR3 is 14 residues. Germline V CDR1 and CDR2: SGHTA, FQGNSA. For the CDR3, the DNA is TGTGCCAGCAGAGGACAGGGGGCTAACGGTGAGCAGTTCTTC. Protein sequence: CASRGQGANGEQFF.

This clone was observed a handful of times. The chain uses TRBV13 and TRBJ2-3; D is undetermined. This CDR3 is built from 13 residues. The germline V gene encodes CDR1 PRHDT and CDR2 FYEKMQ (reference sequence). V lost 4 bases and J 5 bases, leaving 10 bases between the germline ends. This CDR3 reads CASSSPSGDTQYF. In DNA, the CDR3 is TGTGCCAGCAGCTCCCCATCGGGAGATACGCAGTATTTT.

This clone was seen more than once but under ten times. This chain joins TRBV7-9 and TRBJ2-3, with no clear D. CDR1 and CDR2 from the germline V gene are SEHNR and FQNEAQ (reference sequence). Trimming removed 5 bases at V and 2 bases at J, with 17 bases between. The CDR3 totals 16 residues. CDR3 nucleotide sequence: TGTGCCAGCAGCCCCTCCCGAGATGGACCCACAGATACGCAGTATTTT. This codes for CASSPSRDGPTDTQYF.

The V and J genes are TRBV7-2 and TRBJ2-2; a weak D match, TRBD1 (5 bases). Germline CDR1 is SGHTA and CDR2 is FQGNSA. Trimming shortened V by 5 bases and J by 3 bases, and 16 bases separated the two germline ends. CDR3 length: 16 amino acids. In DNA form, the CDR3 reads TGTGCCAGCAGCCCTGTGGTAGGGGCCGACACCGGGGAGCTGTTTTTT. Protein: CASSPVVGADTGELFF.

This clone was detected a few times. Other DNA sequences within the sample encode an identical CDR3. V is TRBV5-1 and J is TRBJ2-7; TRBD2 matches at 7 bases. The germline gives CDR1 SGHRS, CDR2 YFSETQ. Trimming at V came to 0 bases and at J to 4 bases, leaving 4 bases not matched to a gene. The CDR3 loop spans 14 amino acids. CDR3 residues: CASSLERGTYEQYF. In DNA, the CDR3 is TGCGCCAGCAGCTTGGAGCGGGGCACTTACGAGCAGTACTTC.

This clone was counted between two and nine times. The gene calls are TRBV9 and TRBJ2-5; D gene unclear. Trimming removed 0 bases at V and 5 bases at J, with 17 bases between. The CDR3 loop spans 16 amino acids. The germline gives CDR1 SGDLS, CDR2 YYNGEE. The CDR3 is CASSVDPVLGRETQYF. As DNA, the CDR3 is TGTGCCAGCAGCGTAGATCCAGTATTAGGTCGGGAGACCCAGTACTTC.

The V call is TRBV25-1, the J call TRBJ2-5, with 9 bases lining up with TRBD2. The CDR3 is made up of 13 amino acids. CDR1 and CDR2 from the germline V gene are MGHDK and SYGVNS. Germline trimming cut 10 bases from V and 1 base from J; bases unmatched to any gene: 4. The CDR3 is CATLRGGQETQYF. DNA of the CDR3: TGTGCCACCCTGCGGGGGGGCCAAGAGACCCAGTACTTC.